This TCR beta chain was sequenced during a study of T-cell memory formation after mild COVID-19. About the research overall: TCR clusters mostly belonged to single donors.

CDR1 is SEHNR, CDR2 FQNEAQ, per germline (reference sequence). V shed 1 base and J shed 12 bases, with 12 bases lying between them. This CDR3 has 12 amino acids. The table lists this clonotype with a few counts. Constant-segment primers and 5'RACE yielded cDNA libraries for TCR alpha and TCR beta, each carrying sample barcodes and UMIs. TCRdb reanalysed the 5' RACE reads using MiXCR and keeps one entry per CDR3 protein. Seen here are more than 450,000 distinct CDR3 sequences, approximately 18% observed once, and the top ten hold about 12%. The chain recombines TRBV7-9 with TRBJ2-5; D gene uncertain. The clonotype comes from an adult woman who had mild COVID-19 (a few samples of this study predate the infection). Cell type and time point are not known. What was sequenced was PBMCs or a T cell subset sorted from them (not recorded which). The CDR3 loop reads CASSLVGTSKYF. The CDR3 nucleotides are TGTGCCAGCAGCTTAGTCGGCACCTCAAAGTACTTC. The full variable domain, with the rest looked up from reference TRBV7-9 and TRBJ2-5, is DTGVSQNPRHKITKRGQNVTFRCDPISEHNRLYWYRQTLGQGPEFLTYFQNEAQLEKSRLLSDRFSAERPKGSFSTLEIQRTEQGDSAMYLCASSLVGTSKYFGPGTRLLVL.